Listed here are 18 T cell receptor beta chains from one sample, sequenced in a study of T cell repertoires in cytomegalovirus infection. One entry per CDR3 protein results from TCRdb running MiXCR on the reads. This sample yields about 740,000 distinct CDR3 sequences, of which 35% to 45% are seen a single time; 2.5% to 3% belongs to the top ten. Specimen: PBMCs. These TCRs come from a human donor in good health (CMV status not recorded). Some clones in this sample may be carry-over from other donors' samples.

The chain employs TRBV20-1 and TRBJ2-7; 8 positions match TRBD2. Germline V gene sequence: CDR1 DFQATT, CDR2 SNEGSKA (reference sequence). After removal of 2 bases from V and 2 bases from J, the junction contained 2 bases not matched to a gene. CDR3 length equals 13 residues. The CDR3 loop is CSARLAGAYEQYF. The CDR3 nucleotides read TGCAGTGCTAGACTAGCGGGCGCCTACGAGCAGTACTTC.

This clonotype was counted between two and nine times. The chain carries TRBV7-6 and TRBJ2-7, with D possibly matching TRBD2 (6 bases). Trimming shortened V by 5 bases and J by 4 bases, and 21 bases separated the two germline ends. Germline CDR1 SGHVS, CDR2 FNYEAQ. CDR3 size: 16 residues. The DNA for the CDR3 is TGTGCCAGCAGCCCCGGGCCCGCAGGGAGGAATTACGAGCAGTACTTC. Protein product: CASSPGPAGRNYEQYF.

The CDR3 coding sequence is TGTGCCAGCAGCCAAGTCGGGGGGGTGAACACTGAAGCTTTCTTT. Translation gives CASSQVGGVNTEAFF. This chain links TRBV14 with TRBJ1-1; D is possibly TRBD1 (5 bases). The CDR3 has 15 amino acids. Trimming left V 1 base short and J 0 bases short, with 9 bases between. Germline V gene lookup returns CDR1 SGHDN and CDR2 FVKESK.

This sequence joins TRBV7-9 and TRBJ1-6; the D gene is possibly TRBD1 (5 bases). The CDR3 spans 16 residues. Germline-derived CDR1 and CDR2 are SEHNR and FQNEAQ (reference sequence). The ends were cut back, 3 bases at V and 7 bases at J, with 16 bases in the middle. CDR3 amino acids: CASSFRGRGKNSPLHF. CDR3 nucleotide sequence: TGTGCCAGCAGCTTCCGCGGGCGGGGGAAGAATTCACCCCTCCACTTT.

The table lists this clonotype with a few counts. The V call is TRBV20-1, the J call TRBJ2-7, with 9 bases identical to TRBD1. The germline gives CDR1 DFQATT, CDR2 SNEGSKA (reference sequence). J gave up 5 bases and V 1 base, and 9 bases lay outside the gene matches. The CDR3 has 15 amino acids. The CDR3 loop is CSARVVQGAQHEQYF. The CDR3 coding sequence is TGCAGTGCTAGAGTAGTACAGGGGGCGCAGCACGAGCAGTACTTC.

This clonotype was recorded a few times. This sequence joins TRBV7-2 and TRBJ2-5; a weak D match, TRBD2 (6 bases). The CDR3 has 13 residues. V lost 5 bases, J lost 6 bases, and 13 bases lay in between. Germline V gives CDR1 SGHTA, CDR2 FQGNSA. CDR3 residues: CASSPAGRKTQYF. CDR3 nucleotide sequence: TGTGCCAGCAGCCCTGCGGGGAGGAAGACCCAGTACTTC.

The chain uses TRBV18 and TRBJ2-7, with D perhaps TRBD1 (5 bases). CDR1 and CDR2 (germline): KGHSH, LQKENI. V gave up 3 bases and J gave up 0 bases, with 15 bases separating them. The CDR3 runs 16 residues. The CDR3 loop reads CASSPKAGSSSYEQYF. The CDR3 coding sequence is TGTGCCAGCTCACCTAAGGCAGGGTCGAGCTCCTACGAGCAGTACTTC.

Turning to this clonotype: This CDR3 is missing its conserved last phenylalanine or tryptophan, likely due to a read error. The chain joins TRBV4-3 to TRBJ1-2; TRBD1 agrees at 8 bases. Germline lookup yields CDR1 LGHNA and CDR2 YSLEER. Trimming at V came to 2 bases and at J to 11 bases, leaving 7 bases not matched to a gene. There are 13 residues in the CDR3. The CDR3 DNA is TGCGCCAGCAGCCAATTACCGGGGGACAGGTACACCTTA. This gives the protein CASSQLPGDRYTL.

A note on this clonotype: This may stem from a read error, because a much larger clone lies one nucleotide away. This chain uses TRBV7-2 with TRBJ2-1, with a weak D call TRBD2 (6 bases). Trimming took 7 bases from V and 12 from J, leaving 25 bases between them. The CDR3 runs 15 residues. Germline CDR1 reads SGHTA; CDR2 reads FQGNSA. CDR3 in DNA: TGTGCCAGCACCCTTGGTAGGACTATCGGGGAATTGCAGTTCTTC. Encoded protein: CASTLGRTIGELQFF.

This chain connects TRBV4-1 to TRBJ2-7; 7 bases fit TRBD1. V gave up 5 bases and J gave up 2 bases; unmatched junction bases: 15. The CDR3 extends over 17 amino acids. Looked up from germline, CDR1 is MGHRA and CDR2 is YSYEKL. The CDR3 reads CASSARTLGQDPYEQYF. The CDR3 DNA reads as TGCGCCAGCAGCGCTCGAACCCTAGGACAGGACCCCTACGAGCAGTACTTC.

This clonotype was observed a few times. The chain couples TRBV12-3 or TRBV12-4 to TRBJ2-3, with D perhaps TRBD1 or TRBD2 (5 bases each). The CDR3 is 15 amino acids. Trimming took 11 bases from V and 2 from J, leaving 20 bases between them. The CDR3 DNA is TGTGCCCGTACCCGGGACGGGCAAACCACAGATACGCAGTATTTT. Translation gives CARTRDGQTTDTQYF.

This clonotype has a handful of counts. The rearrangement uses TRBV11-2 and TRBJ2-3, with D hard to call. This CDR3 is 17 amino acids long. Between the trimmed V and J ends, which lost 1 base and 2 bases, there was a span of 16 bases. The germline V gene encodes CDR1 SGHAT and CDR2 FQNNGV. In DNA, the CDR3 is TGTGCCAGCAGCTTAGTCCCACTAAGACCCAACACAGATACGCAGTATTTT. Translated, it gives CASSLVPLRPNTDTQYF.

The chain recombines TRBV10-3 with TRBJ2-3; D is unclear. This CDR3 comprises 11 residues. The V gene's germline CDR1 is ENHRY and CDR2 SYGVKD. Trimming pared 4 bases from V and 5 bases from J, leaving 4 bases between. CDR3 amino acids: CAISVQDTQYF. CDR3 nucleotides: TGTGCCATCAGTGTGCAAGATACGCAGTATTTT.

The gene calls are TRBV7-9 and TRBJ2-2, with 9 bases fitting TRBD1. V was clipped by 5 bases and J by 5 bases; unmatched bases: 6. Germline-derived CDR1 and CDR2 are SEHNR and FQNEAQ (reference sequence). This CDR3 is built from 15 residues. The CDR3 loop reads CASSAGTGTTGELFF. CDR3 nucleotide sequence: TGTGCCAGCAGCGCCGGGACAGGGACGACCGGGGAGCTGTTTTTT.

This clonotype was seen a few times. The chain links TRBV6-5 to TRBJ2-5; 15 nucleotides line up with TRBD2. CDR3 size: 16 residues. Germline lookup yields CDR1 MNHEY and CDR2 SVGAGI. V trimming: 0 bases; J trimming: 4 bases; junction bases outside the gene matches: 0. Written as DNA, the CDR3 is TGTGCCAGCAGTTACTCGGGACTAGCGGGAGGAGAGACCCAGTACTTC. It is translated as CASSYSGLAGGETQYF.

The chain employs TRBV5-4 and TRBJ2-5, with 7 bases fitting TRBD2. The germline gives CDR1 SGHNT, CDR2 YYREEE (reference sequence). The CDR3 runs to 15 residues. Germline trimming cut 4 bases from V and 4 bases from J; bases unmatched to any gene: 10. CDR3 sequence: CASSRREGPRETQYF. CDR3 coding DNA: TGTGCCAGCAGCCGAAGGGAGGGGCCCCGAGAGACCCAGTACTTC.

This CDR3 is CACGVNEAFF. The CDR3, as DNA: TGTGCCTGCGGGGTAAACGAAGCTTTCTTT. The chain carries TRBV19 and TRBJ1-1; D remains unclear. The CDR3 runs to 10 residues. The V gene's germline CDR1 is LNHDA and CDR2 SQIVND (reference sequence). The V gene lost 11 bases and the J gene lost 8 bases, with 12 bases spanning the gap. The variable domain in full, with the rest retrieved from reference TRBV19 and TRBJ1-1, is DGGITQSPKYLFRKEGQNVTLSCEQNLNHDAMYWYRQDPGQGLRLIYYSQIVNDFQKGDIAEGYSVSREKKESFPLTVTSAQKNPTAFYLCACGVNEAFFGQGTRLTVV.

This rearrangement joins TRBV2 to TRBJ1-2; no definite D call. The CDR3 length is 11 residues. Germline CDR1 reads SNHLY; CDR2 reads FYNNEI. V was pared by 7 bases and J by 8 bases, with 11 bases between. The CDR3 sequence: CASTPDGGYTF. In DNA form, the CDR3 reads TGTGCCAGCACCCCCGATGGGGGCTACACCTTC.